This T cell receptor beta chain was captured by sequencing in a study of beta chain features in type 1 diabetes. This CDR3 has 15 amino acids. The V gene lost 3 bases and the J gene lost 4 bases, with 15 bases spanning the gap. Per germline, CDR1 SGHTA and CDR2 FQGNSA. It was via CD45RO/CCR7/CD25/CD127/CD95/CD27 that CD4+ naive, central memory, regulatory and stem cell-like memory cells were sorted. A note on this clone: The antigen is not known.

Notes on the study in general: Shorter TCRB CDR3s, moderately but significantly so, marked every one of the four CD4+ subsets in Type 1 diabetes patients.

TCRB transcripts that were expressed got sequenced, as all of the isolated RNA had been reverse transcribed. Profiled with immunoSEQ multiplex PCR; TCRdb holds only in-frame clones, not every one. The top ten hold 0.028% of the sample, which has more than 250,000 clones, just over 20% seen once. The sequence was collected from a woman aged 40 to 55 with type 1 diabetes. The chain joins TRBV7-2 to TRBJ2-5; D is uncertain. The source material was naive CD4+ T cells from blood. The DNA of the CDR3 is TGTGCCAGCAGCTTCAGTGACCGGAGAGGAGAGACCCAGTACTTC. Residues: CASSFSDRRGETQYF.